The clone carrying this TCR delta chain was seen only a few times. TCRdb redid clone calling on the RT-PCR reads using CATT. The sample has some 12,000 delta-chain clones, 1% to 1.5% seen once. The record originates from a study of gamma-delta T cells after stem cell transplantation. CDR1 and CDR2 from the germline V gene are GEAIGNYY and EKD. This CDR3 is 16 amino acids long. Unmatched junction bases numbered 6, after V lost 1 base and J lost 0 bases. The chain links TRDV2 to TRDJ1; 8 bases line up with TRDD3. Sequenced material: gamma-delta T cells. This TCR came from a human donor. It is not recorded whose cells these are; they may come from a transplant donor. CDR3 sequence: CACDTLGESNTDKLIF. The CDR3 region has the DNA TGTGCCTGTGACACTCTGGGGGAGTCGAACACCGATAAACTCATCTTT.